This T cell receptor beta chain was identified during a study of naive and memory T cell subsets. Whole-study results and caveats: Higher TCR numbers at tuberculin sites reflect T cell infiltration, per interpretation. Potentially, T cell activation and differentiation skew this RNA-based measurement.

Regarding treatment: skin biopsy from PPD injection site in Mantoux-positive individual. The library had UMIs added by 3' ligation of an oligonucleotide to TCR cDNA. Tuberculin skin test biopsies were taken where PPD was injected in Mantoux-positive people. Reverse transcription used DNase-treated unsorted total RNA, aiming for about 1 to 1000 ng. As regards this clonotype: Antigen: not known.

Four PCR rounds used nested alpha and beta constant region primers plus the SP2 primer. A single record per CDR3 protein comes from TCRdb applying MiXCR to the UMI-ligation and nested PCR reads. The repertoire holds 20,000 to 25,000 distinct CDR3 sequences, with nearly 6% as singletons. Trimming removed 5 bases at V and 4 bases at J, with 26 bases between. The CDR3 contains 18 residues. CDR1 is MNHNY and CDR2 is SVGAGI in the germline V gene (reference sequence). This material consisted of skin, taken from a tuberculin skin test site. This clonotype was obtained from an adult in good health. The gene calls are TRBV6-6 and TRBJ1-2; possible D gene TRBD1, 5 bases. The CDR3 loop is CASSQTTWTPEDLYGYTF. In nucleotides, the CDR3 is TGTGCCAGCAGTCAGACAACGTGGACACCCGAAGATCTCTATGGCTACACCTTC.